This record covers a single TCR beta chain. Its specificity is unknown. This entry is derived from a study of T cell repertoires in cytomegalovirus infection. Study at large: Indications of both CMV infection and matching HLA type were provided by public TCR beta signatures. Study-wide results and caveats: Individuals carrying CMV plus the relevant HLA were identified by cumulative frequency of public TCR beta families. Within the response measured ex vivo, HLA-C-restricted CMV-specific TCR beta clonotypes were dominant.

This CDR3 has 16 amino acids. Germline CDR1 reads ENHRY; CDR2 reads SYGVKD. V lost 2 bases, J lost 2 bases, and 13 bases lay in between. TCRdb processed the reads anew with MiXCR; each CDR3 protein has one entry. The sample records around 570,000 distinct CDR3 sequences, 40% being singletons. The chain carries TRBV10-3 and TRBJ1-5; D unclear. The TCR sequence derives from a human donor in good health (CMV status not recorded). Some clones in this sample may be carry-over from other donors' samples. The source material was cultured PBMCs, sampled from culture after CMV antigen stimulation. In DNA form, the CDR3 reads TGTGCCATCAGTGAGGGGCGACACCGGGGCAATCAGCCCCAGCATTTT. As protein: CAISEGRHRGNQPQHF.